This paragraph covers one TCR beta chain sequence. The sample belongs to a study of shared clonotypes between healthy human individuals. Germline V gene lookup returns CDR1 SGHRS and CDR2 YFSETQ. V lost 0 bases, J lost 5 bases, and 9 bases lay in between. This CDR3 is 14 amino acids long. Sequencing was performed with immunoSEQ multiplex PCR; in TCRdb, only in-frame clones are kept and a portion is missing. The sample gives hundreds of thousands of clones, 90% to 98% of which show up once; about 0.34% is in the top ten. This receptor was taken from a man aged 30 to 45 in good health. This chain links TRBV5-1 with TRBJ1-3; D is unresolved. The sequenced sample was memory CD8+ T cells sorted from blood. The subset denotes: CD45RO+ cells pooled with CCR7-negative TemRA cells. The DNA of the CDR3 is TGCGCCAGCAGCTTGGAGGGTGAAAGAAACACCATATATTTT. Protein sequence: CASSLEGERNTIYF.